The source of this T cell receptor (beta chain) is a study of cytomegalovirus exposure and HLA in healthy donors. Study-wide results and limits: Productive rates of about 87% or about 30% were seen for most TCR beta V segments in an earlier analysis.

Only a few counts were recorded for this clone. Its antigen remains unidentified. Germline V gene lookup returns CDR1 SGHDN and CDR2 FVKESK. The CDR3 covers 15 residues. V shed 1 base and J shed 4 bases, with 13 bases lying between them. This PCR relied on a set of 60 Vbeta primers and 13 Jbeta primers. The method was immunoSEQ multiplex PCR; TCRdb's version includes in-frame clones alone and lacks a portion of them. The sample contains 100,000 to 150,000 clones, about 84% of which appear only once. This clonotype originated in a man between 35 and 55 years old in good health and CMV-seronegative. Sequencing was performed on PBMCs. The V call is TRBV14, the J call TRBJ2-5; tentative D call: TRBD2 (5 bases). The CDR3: CASSQGTRAGETQYF. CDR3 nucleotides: TGTGCCAGCAGCCAAGGGACGAGGGCGGGAGAGACCCAGTACTTC.